The 9 T cell receptor beta chains below were found in one sample sequenced in a study of low-dose radiotherapy and immunotherapy resistance in tumors. Primers targeting TRAV and TRBV primed first-strand cDNA, covering alpha and beta chains. With a V-primer adapter and a constant-region primer, TCRs were amplified for 20 to 25 PCR cycles. One entry per CDR3 protein results from TCRdb running MiXCR on the reads. The table lists some 94,000 distinct CDR3 sequences, around a fifth of them singletons. The time point is: after trial treatment. Described treatment: LDRT plus nivolumab, ipilimumab, low-dose cyclophosphamide and aspirin (RACIN trial). The material sequenced was PBMCs, taken after low-dose radiotherapy plus immunotherapy. These receptors came from a female donor with ovarian cancer.

At least ten counts were recorded for this clonotype. This chain connects TRBV20-1 to TRBJ2-2; the match to TRBD2 covers 14 bases. Germline V CDR1 and CDR2: DFQATT, SNEGSKA (reference sequence). Trimming took 3 bases from V and 7 from J; bases not matched to a gene: 10. This CDR3 spans 17 amino acids. The CDR3, as DNA: TGCAGTGCTAGCCCCGACGGGGGACTAGCGGGAGTCGGGGAGCTGTTTTTT. Its translation is CSASPDGGLAGVGELFF.

The sample holds a few counts of this clonotype. A much larger clonotype is one base distant, so this may be a read error. DNA of the CDR3: TGTGCCAGCCGTTACCGGGGAGTATCCTACGAGCAGTACTTC. Its translation: CASRYRGVSYEQYF. This chain connects TRBV6-8 to TRBJ2-7; TRBD2 is a possible D gene (5 bases). Per germline, CDR1 MNHGY and CDR2 SAAAGT. This CDR3 is built from 14 residues.

This chain joins TRBV21-1 and TRBJ2-7; the table's D call TRBD1 went unverified against the DNA. TRBV21-1 is assigned pseudogene status. This CDR3 contains 16 residues. DNA of the CDR3: TGTGCCAGCAGCAAAAGCGAGGGGGGAGTCGCCTACGAGCAGTACTTC. Amino acids: CASSKSEGGVAYEQYF.

This clonotype was observed at least ten times. This rearrangement joins TRBV19 to TRBJ2-2; D possibly corresponds to TRBD1 (5 bases). This CDR3 is built from 13 residues. V was pared by 11 bases and J by 6 bases, with 16 bases between. Per germline, CDR1 LNHDA and CDR2 SQIVND (reference sequence). CDR3 in DNA: TGTGCCGGCAGAAGGGGTTCGGCCGGGGAGCTGTTTTTT. It encodes CAGRRGSAGELFF.

This rearrangement joins TRBV19 to TRBJ2-1; 10 bases align to TRBD2. The J segment lost 14 bases and the V segment lost 3 bases, leaving 10 bases of the junction unmatched. This CDR3 is 14 amino acids long. CDR1 and CDR2 from the germline V gene are LNHDA and SQIVND (reference sequence). The CDR3 loop is CASSMGPLAGSEFF. The CDR3 coding sequence is TGTGCCAGTAGTATGGGCCCACTAGCGGGATCGGAGTTCTTC.

About this clonotype itself: Only one base separates this from a far larger clonotype, so it likely reflects a read error. DNA of the CDR3: TGCGCCAGCAGCGAGGGGACAGGGCCCTACGAGCAGTTCTTC. As protein: CASSEGTGPYEQFF. This chain connects TRBV5-1 to TRBJ2-1, with 9 bases fitting TRBD1. This CDR3 has 14 residues. Germline V gene data show CDR1 as SGHRS and CDR2 as YFSETQ. J gave up 10 bases and V 4 bases, and 9 bases lay outside the gene matches.

The V call is TRBV6-6, the J call TRBJ2-2; TRBD1 matches at 9 bases. The germline V gene has CDR1 MNHNY and CDR2 SVGAGI (reference sequence). J lost 6 bases, V lost 6 bases, and 11 bases had no gene match. This CDR3 has 16 residues. CDR3: CASSTLGTGLSGELFF. The CDR3 nucleotides read TGTGCCAGCAGCACGCTCGGGACAGGGTTGTCCGGGGAGCTGTTTTTT.

This clonotype has at least ten counts. The rearrangement joins TRBV7-9 to TRBJ1-5, with 7 bases fitting TRBD1. This CDR3 spans 18 amino acids. The junction had 12 bases not matched to a gene; V was cut back by 3 bases and J by 1 base. CDR1 and CDR2 (germline): SEHNR, FQNEAQ (reference sequence). CDR3 sequence (DNA): TGTGCCAGCAGCTTGGGCGATCGGTCAGGGGGGAGCAATCAGCCCCAGCATTTT. Translation: CASSLGDRSGGSNQPQHF. The full variable domain, completed using reference TRBV7-9 and TRBJ1-5, is DTGVSQNPRHKITKRGQNVTFRCDPISEHNRLYWYRQTLGQGPEFLTYFQNEAQLEKSRLLSDRFSAERPKGSFSTLEIQRTEQGDSAMYLCASSLGDRSGGSNQPQHFGDGTRLSIL.

This clonotype came up many times. The chain is built from TRBV4-1 and TRBJ2-2, with D perhaps TRBD1 or TRBD2 (6 bases each). The CDR3 sequence is 16 residues long. V lost 0 bases and J 3 bases, leaving 11 bases between the germline ends. CDR1 MGHRA and CDR2 YSYEKL come from the germline V gene. The CDR3 DNA reads TGCGCCAGCAGCCAAGATCCTAGGGGGGACACCGGGGAGCTGTTTTTT. This gives the protein CASSQDPRGDTGELFF.